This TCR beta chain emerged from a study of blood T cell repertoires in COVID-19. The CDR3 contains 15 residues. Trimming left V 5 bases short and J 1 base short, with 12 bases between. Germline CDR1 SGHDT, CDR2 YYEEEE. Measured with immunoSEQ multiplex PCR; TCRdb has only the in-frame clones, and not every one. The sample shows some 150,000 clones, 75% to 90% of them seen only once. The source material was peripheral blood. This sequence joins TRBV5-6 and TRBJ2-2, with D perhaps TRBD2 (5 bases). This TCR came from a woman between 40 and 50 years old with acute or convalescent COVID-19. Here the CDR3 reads CASRILRENTGELFF. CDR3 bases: TGTGCCAGCAGGATCCTACGGGAGAACACCGGGGAGCTGTTTTTT.